This T cell receptor (beta chain) stems from a study of T cell repertoires in ileal Crohn's disease. Study summary: Thiopurines (around eleven) or anti-TNF agents (approximately 20) were given postoperatively to about half. Each sample's TCRB immunosequencing used five hundred nanograms of biopsy DNA.

Study-wide results and caveats: Clonal expansions were more frequent in active smokers than non-smokers at surgery. High-frequency clones were more common in sorted CD8 than CD4 cells.

Noted time point: proximal margin of the surgical specimen (macroscopically non-inflamed). Remarks on this clone: Antigen unknown.

TCRdb's copy holds only in-frame clones and misses some; the assay was immunoSEQ multiplex PCR. The table has approximately 6,800 clones, roughly 81% seen once. This TCR derives from an adult with Crohn's disease. Sequenced material: ileal tissue.

CDR3 DNA sequence: TGCAGCGTTGTGGACAGGGGCTCCTACGAGCAGTACTTC. Protein product: CSVVDRGSYEQYF. The rearrangement uses TRBV29-1 and TRBJ2-7; 9 nucleotides match TRBD1. CDR3 length equals 13 residues. CDR1 is SQVTM and CDR2 is ANQGSEA in the germline V gene. Losses at the gene ends were 4 bases for V and 0 bases for J; bases not matched to a gene: 1.